This TCR beta chain was identified during a study of cytomegalovirus exposure and HLA in healthy donors. CDR3 length: 17 residues. V lost 8 bases, J lost 0 bases, and 13 bases stayed unmatched. Germline CDR1 reads SNHLY; CDR2 reads FYNNEI. Repertoires were generated with immunoSEQ multiplex PCR, while TCRdb's copy carries only in-frame clones and drops some. The table records 150,000 to 200,000 clones, roughly 83% of them present only once. V gene TRBV2 combines with J gene TRBJ1-5; 7 nucleotides match TRBD1. This TCR derives from a woman in her late teens or twenties in good health and CMV-seronegative. Source material: PBMCs. The CDR3 bases are TGTGCCAGCGACCCAAGCGGAGGGGGCTATAGCAATCAGCCCCAGCATTTT. Residues: CASDPSGGGYSNQPQHF.